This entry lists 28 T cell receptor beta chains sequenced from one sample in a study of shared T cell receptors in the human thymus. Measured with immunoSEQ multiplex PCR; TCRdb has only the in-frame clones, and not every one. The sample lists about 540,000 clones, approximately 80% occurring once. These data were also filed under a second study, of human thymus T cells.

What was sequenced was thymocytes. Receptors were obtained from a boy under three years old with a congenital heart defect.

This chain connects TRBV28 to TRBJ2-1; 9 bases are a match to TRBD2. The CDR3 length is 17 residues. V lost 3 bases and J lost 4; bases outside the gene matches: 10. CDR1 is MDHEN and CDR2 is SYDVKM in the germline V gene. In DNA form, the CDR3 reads TGTGCCAGCAGTTTCATTGGGGAACTAGCGGGTTACAATGAGCAGTTCTTC. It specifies CASSFIGELAGYNEQFF. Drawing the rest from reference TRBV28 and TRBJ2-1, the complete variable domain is DVKVTQSSRYLVKRTGEKVFLECVQDMDHENMFWYRQDPGLGLRLIYFSYDVKMKEKGDIPEGYSVSREKKERFSLILESASTNQTSMYLCASSFIGELAGYNEQFFGPGTRLTVL.

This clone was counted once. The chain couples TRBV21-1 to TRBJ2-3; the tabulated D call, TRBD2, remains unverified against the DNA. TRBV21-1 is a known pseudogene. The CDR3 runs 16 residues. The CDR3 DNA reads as TGTGCCAGCAGCAAAGGTTGGGGGGAGGTCACAGATACGCAGTATTTT. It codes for CASSKGWGEVTDTQYF.

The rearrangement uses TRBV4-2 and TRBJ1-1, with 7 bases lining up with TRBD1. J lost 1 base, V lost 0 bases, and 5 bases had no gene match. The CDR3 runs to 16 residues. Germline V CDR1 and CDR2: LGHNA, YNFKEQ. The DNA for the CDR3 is TGTGCCAGCAGCCAAGAGACAGGGCGAAAGAACACTGAAGCTTTCTTT. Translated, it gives CASSQETGRKNTEAFF.

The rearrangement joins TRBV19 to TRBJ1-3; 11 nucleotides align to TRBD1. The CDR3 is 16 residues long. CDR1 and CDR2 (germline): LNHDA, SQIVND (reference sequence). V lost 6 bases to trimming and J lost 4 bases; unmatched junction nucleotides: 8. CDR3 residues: CASSRPGQGVGNTIYF. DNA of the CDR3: TGTGCCAGTAGCCGTCCGGGACAGGGGGTCGGAAACACCATATATTTT. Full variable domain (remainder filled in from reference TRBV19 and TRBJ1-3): DGGITQSPKYLFRKEGQNVTLSCEQNLNHDAMYWYRQDPGQGLRLIYYSQIVNDFQKGDIAEGYSVSREKKESFPLTVTSAQKNPTAFYLCASSRPGQGVGNTIYFGEGSWLTVV.

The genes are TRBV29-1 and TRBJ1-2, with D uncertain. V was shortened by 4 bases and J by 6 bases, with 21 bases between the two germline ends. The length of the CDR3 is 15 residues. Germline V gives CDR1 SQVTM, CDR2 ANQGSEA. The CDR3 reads CSVGKTRVSDNGYTF. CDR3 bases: TGCAGCGTTGGGAAAACCCGCGTGTCAGACAATGGCTACACCTTC.

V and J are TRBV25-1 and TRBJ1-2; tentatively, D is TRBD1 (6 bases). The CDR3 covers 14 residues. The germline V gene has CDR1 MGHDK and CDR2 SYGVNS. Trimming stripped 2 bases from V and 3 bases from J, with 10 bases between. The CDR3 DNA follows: TGTGCCAGCAGTGAACGACAGGAGGACTATGGCTACACCTTC. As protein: CASSERQEDYGYTF.

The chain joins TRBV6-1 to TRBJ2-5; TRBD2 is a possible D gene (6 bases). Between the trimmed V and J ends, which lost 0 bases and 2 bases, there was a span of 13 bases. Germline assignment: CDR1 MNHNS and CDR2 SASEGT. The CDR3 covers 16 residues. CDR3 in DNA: TGTGCCAGCAGTGAAGCGAGCGTCGCGGGGCAAGAGACCCAGTACTTC. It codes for CASSEASVAGQETQYF.

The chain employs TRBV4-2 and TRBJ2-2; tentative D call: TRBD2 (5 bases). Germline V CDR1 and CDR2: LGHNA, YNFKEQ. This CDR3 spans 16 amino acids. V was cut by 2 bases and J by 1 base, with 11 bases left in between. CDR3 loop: CASSQTRARNTGELFF. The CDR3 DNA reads TGTGCCAGCAGCCAAACTAGGGCCCGGAACACCGGGGAGCTGTTTTTT.

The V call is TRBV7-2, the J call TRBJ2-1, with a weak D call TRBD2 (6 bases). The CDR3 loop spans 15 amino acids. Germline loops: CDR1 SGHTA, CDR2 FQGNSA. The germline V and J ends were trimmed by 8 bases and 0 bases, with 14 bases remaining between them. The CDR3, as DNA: TGTGCCAGCCCTGGGGATAGCGGCTCCTACAATGAGCAGTTCTTC. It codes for CASPGDSGSYNEQFF.

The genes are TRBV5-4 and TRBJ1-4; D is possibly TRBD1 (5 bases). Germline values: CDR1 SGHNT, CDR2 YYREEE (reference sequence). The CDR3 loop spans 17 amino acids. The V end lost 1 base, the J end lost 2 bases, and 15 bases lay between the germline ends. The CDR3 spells CASSLSGGWRTNEKLFF. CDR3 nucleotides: TGTGCCAGCAGCTTGAGCGGGGGGTGGAGGACTAATGAAAAACTGTTTTTT.

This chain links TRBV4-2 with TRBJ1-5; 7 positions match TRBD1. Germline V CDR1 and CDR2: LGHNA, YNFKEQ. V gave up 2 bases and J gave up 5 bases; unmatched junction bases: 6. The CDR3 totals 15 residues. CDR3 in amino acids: CASSQRTGIDQPQHF. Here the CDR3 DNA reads TGTGCCAGCAGCCAAAGGACAGGTATAGATCAGCCCCAGCATTTT.

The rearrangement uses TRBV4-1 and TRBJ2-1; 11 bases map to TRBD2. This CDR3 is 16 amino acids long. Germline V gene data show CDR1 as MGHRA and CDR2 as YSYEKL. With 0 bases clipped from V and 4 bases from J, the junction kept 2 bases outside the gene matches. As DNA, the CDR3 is TGCGCCAGCAGCCAAGACGCTAGCGGGAGGTACAATGAGCAGTTCTTC. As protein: CASSQDASGRYNEQFF.

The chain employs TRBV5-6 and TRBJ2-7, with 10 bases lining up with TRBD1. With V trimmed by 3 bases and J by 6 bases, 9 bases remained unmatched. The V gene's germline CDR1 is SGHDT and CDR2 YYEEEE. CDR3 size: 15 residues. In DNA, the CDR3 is TGTGCCAGCAGCTGGGGACAGGGGCCTCCGGGCGAGCAGTACTTC. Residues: CASSWGQGPPGEQYF.

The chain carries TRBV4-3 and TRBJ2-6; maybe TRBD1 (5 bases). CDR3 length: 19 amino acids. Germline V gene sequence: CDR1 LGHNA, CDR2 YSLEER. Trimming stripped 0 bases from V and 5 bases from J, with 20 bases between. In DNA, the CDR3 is TGCGCCAGCAGCCAAGATGGGGCTGACTTGTGCTACAGGGCCAACGTCCTGACTTTC. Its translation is CASSQDGADLCYRANVLTF.

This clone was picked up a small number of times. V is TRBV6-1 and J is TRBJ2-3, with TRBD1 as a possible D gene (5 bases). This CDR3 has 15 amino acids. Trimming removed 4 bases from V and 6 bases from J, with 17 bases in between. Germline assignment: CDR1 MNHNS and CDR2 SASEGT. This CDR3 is CASSGPDKGADTQYF. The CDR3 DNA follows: TGTGCCAGCAGTGGTCCGGACAAGGGCGCGGATACGCAGTATTTT.

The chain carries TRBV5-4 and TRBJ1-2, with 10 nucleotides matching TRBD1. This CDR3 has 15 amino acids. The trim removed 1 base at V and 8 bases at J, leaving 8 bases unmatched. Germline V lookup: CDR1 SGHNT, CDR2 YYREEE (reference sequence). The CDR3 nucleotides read TGTGCCAGCAGCTTGACCCGACAGGGGGCGCGGGGCTACACCTTC. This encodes CASSLTRQGARGYTF.

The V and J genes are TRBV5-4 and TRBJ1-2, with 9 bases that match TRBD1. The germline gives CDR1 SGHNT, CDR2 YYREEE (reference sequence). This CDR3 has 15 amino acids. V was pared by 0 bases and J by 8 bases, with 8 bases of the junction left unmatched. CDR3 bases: TGTGCCAGCAGCTTGGTCTTAGGACAGGGGCAGGGCTACACCTTC. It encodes CASSLVLGQGQGYTF.

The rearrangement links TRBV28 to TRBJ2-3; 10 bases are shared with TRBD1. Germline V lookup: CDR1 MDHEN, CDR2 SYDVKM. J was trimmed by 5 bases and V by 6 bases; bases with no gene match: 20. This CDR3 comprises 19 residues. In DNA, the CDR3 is TGTGCCAGCAGGATACCCTCACCCGGGACAGGGGCAGTAGGAGATACGCAGTATTTT. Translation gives CASRIPSPGTGAVGDTQYF. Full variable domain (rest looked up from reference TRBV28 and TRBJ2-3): DVKVTQSSRYLVKRTGEKVFLECVQDMDHENMFWYRQDPGLGLRLIYFSYDVKMKEKGDIPEGYSVSREKKERFSLILESASTNQTSMYLCASRIPSPGTGAVGDTQYFGPGTRLTVL.

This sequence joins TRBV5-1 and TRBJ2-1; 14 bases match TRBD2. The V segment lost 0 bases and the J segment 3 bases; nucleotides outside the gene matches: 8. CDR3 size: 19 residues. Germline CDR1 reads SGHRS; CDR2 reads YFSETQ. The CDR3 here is CASSLGRGTSGRGYNEQFF. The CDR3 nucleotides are TGCGCCAGCAGCTTGGGCCGCGGGACTAGCGGGAGAGGCTACAATGAGCAGTTCTTC.

CDR3 bases: TGTGCCAGCAGTTGGGGGACTAGCGGGACACACTCCTACAATGAGCAGTTCTTC. The encoded protein is CASSWGTSGTHSYNEQFF. This chain joins TRBV28 and TRBJ2-1, with 13 positions matching TRBD2. Germline V gives CDR1 MDHEN, CDR2 SYDVKM. The CDR3 is 18 amino acids. The V gene end was trimmed by 4 bases and the J gene end by 0 bases; junction bases not matched to a gene: 6.

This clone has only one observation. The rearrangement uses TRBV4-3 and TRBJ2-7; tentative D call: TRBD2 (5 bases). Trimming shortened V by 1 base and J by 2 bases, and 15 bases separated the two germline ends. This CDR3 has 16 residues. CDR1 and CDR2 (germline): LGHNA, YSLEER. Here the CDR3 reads CASSQGGVGDPYEQYF. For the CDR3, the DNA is TGCGCCAGCAGCCAAGGGGGAGTAGGTGACCCCTACGAGCAGTACTTC.

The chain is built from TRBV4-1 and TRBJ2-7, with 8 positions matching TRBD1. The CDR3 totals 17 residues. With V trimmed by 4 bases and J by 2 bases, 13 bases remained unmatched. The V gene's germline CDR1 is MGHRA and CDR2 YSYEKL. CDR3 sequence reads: CASSRHYQGASPYEQYF. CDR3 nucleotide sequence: TGCGCCAGCAGCCGACATTACCAGGGGGCGTCCCCCTACGAGCAGTACTTC.

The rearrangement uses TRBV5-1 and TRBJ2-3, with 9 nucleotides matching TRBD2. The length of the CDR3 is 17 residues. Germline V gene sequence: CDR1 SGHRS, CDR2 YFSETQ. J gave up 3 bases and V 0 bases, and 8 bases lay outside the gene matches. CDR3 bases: TGCGCCAGCAGCTTGGAAGGGACTAGCCGCGGGACAGATACGCAGTATTTT. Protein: CASSLEGTSRGTDTQYF.

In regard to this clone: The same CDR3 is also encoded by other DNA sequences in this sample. Here the CDR3 DNA reads TGTGCCAGCAGCTCAACCGGGACAGGACCCTACGAGCAGTACTTC. Its protein product is CASSSTGTGPYEQYF. The genes are TRBV11-2 and TRBJ2-7; 8 bases match TRBD1. There are 15 residues in the CDR3. Trimming removed 4 bases from V and 2 bases from J; junction bases left unmatched: 7. Germline V lookup: CDR1 SGHAT, CDR2 FQNNGV.

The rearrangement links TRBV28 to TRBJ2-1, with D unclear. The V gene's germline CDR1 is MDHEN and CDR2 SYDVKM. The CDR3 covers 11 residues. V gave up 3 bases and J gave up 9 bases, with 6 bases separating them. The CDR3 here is CASSFGREQFF. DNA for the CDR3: TGTGCCAGCAGTTTTGGGCGTGAGCAGTTCTTC.

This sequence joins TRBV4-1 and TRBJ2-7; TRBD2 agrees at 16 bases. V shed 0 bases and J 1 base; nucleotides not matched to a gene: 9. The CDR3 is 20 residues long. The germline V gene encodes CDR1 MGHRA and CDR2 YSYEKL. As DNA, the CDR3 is TGCGCCAGCAGCCAAGATCTGGGACTAGCGGGAGGGCCTCATTCCTACGAGCAGTACTTC. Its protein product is CASSQDLGLAGGPHSYEQYF.

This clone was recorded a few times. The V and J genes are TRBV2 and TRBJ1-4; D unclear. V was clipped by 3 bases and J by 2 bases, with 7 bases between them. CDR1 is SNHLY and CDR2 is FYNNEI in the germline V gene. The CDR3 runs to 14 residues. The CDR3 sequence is CASSDRVTNEKLFF. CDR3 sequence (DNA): TGTGCCAGCAGTGACCGGGTCACTAATGAAAAACTGTTTTTT.

The DNA for the CDR3 is TGCGCCAGCAGCCAAGGACGCCCGGGGAGGAACACTGAAGCTTTCTTT. It encodes CASSQGRPGRNTEAFF. V usage is TRBV4-3 and J usage is TRBJ1-1, with D unclear. V was pared by 1 base and J by 1 base, with 13 bases between. The CDR3 extends over 16 amino acids. Germline assignment: CDR1 LGHNA and CDR2 YSLEER.